This T cell receptor (beta chain) was documented in a study of T cells expressing NK-cell markers. About the research overall: Sorted T-cell subsets CD3+CD56+NKG2C+, CD3+CD56+NKG2C- and CD3+CD56-NKG2C+ were TCR beta-sequenced. HCMV seropositivity marked seven of the eight sequenced donors; one was seronegative. Findings and limits, study-wide: In a handful of donors, dominant CD3+CD56+NKG2C+ clones formed about 1.0-7.5% of CD8+ cells.

Points on this clonotype: Its antigen is as yet unknown.

TCRdb reprocessed the 5' RACE reads; each CDR3 protein has one entry and no DNA is given. The listing contains some 600,000 distinct CDR3 sequences. This CDR3 has 11 residues. The germline V gene encodes CDR1 MNHNS and CDR2 SASEGT. The sequenced sample was blood T cells: a sorted CD56 or NKG2C T cell subset, CD4+ or CD8+ T cells, or bulk PBMC T cells (not recorded which). This clonotype originated in a man between 18 and 29 years old in good health. The chain is built from TRBV6-1 and TRBJ2-3. The CDR3 loop is CASTYGNTQYF.